These 11 T cell receptor beta chains were all obtained from the same sample, sequenced in a study of blood T cells in healthy people across ages. Through a sample-barcoded 5' primer and a J-beta primer mix, a second PCR was run for 7 to 11 cycles. Using its own MiXCR run on the 5' RACE reads, TCRdb lists one record per CDR3 protein. The profile shows 250,000 to 300,000 distinct CDR3 sequences, roughly a quarter of them singletons. The sample consisted of blood. All receptors come from a woman between 65 and 79 years old in good health.

The V call is TRBV6-1, the J call TRBJ2-2; 9 bases fit TRBD2. The V gene's germline CDR1 is MNHNS and CDR2 SASEGT. Germline trimming cut 6 bases from V and 8 bases from J; bases unmatched to any gene: 16. The CDR3 contains 17 residues. The CDR3 sequence is CASSTKRGASGLGELFF. The DNA of the CDR3 is TGTGCCAGCAGCACCAAGCGGGGGGCTAGCGGGTTGGGGGAGCTGTTTTTT.

The rearrangement links TRBV4-2 to TRBJ2-7; TRBD2 aligns across 9 bases. Germline CDR1 and CDR2: LGHNA and YNFKEQ. The V and J ends lost 0 bases and 4 bases, in that order; junction bases with no gene match: 7. The CDR3 spans 16 residues. The CDR3: CASSQEGASGAYEQYF. CDR3 DNA: TGTGCCAGCAGCCAAGAGGGTGCTAGCGGGGCTTACGAGCAGTACTTC.

This clonotype occurred a few times. V gene TRBV10-3 combines with J gene TRBJ2-5, with 9 nucleotides matching TRBD2. Unmatched junction bases numbered 9, after V lost 3 bases and J lost 1 base. Germline CDR1 ENHRY, CDR2 SYGVKD. The CDR3 spans 17 residues. CDR3 nucleotides: TGTGCCATCAGTGACCCCCTAGCGGGGACTTTCCAAGAGACCCAGTACTTC. Translation gives CAISDPLAGTFQETQYF.

As to this clonotype: The conserved closing phenylalanine or tryptophan is absent in this CDR3, likely reflecting a read error. No DNA is shown, since the ends of the CDR3 on it are uncertain; the CDR3 is the one TCRdb lists. The chain employs TRBV6-6 and TRBJ2-3; whether TRBD1, the table's D call, matches the DNA was not checked. The germline V gene has CDR1 MNHNY and CDR2 SVGAGI (reference sequence). The CDR3 region is 15 residues in length, termini included. The chain's CDR3 is CASSYGSADRNTRYL.

This clonotype was counted ten times or more. V is TRBV7-2 and J is TRBJ1-2; D is unresolved. The V gene's germline CDR1 is SGHTA and CDR2 FQGNSA. The CDR3 sequence is 11 residues long. Trimming shortened V by 7 bases and J by 7 bases, and 10 bases separated the two germline ends. The CDR3 bases are TGTGCCAGCACCAACAGTCCTGGCTACACCTTC. This translates into CASTNSPGYTF.

The chain uses TRBV20-1 and TRBJ2-5; possibly TRBD1 for D (6 bases). The CDR3 totals 12 residues. The V and J ends lost 6 bases and 2 bases respectively, with 10 bases between them. CDR1 DFQATT and CDR2 SNEGSKA come from the germline V gene (reference sequence). CDR3: CSAQDRQETQYF. DNA for the CDR3: TGCAGTGCCCAAGACAGGCAAGAGACCCAGTACTTC.

The V gene is TRBV7-2, the J gene TRBJ2-3; D ambiguous. CDR1 and CDR2 (germline): SGHTA, FQGNSA. V gave up 2 bases and J gave up 1 base, with 13 bases separating them. This CDR3 has 16 amino acids. The CDR3 bases are TGTGCCAGCAGCTTAAGGGTCTCACATGGCACAGATACGCAGTATTTT. This codes for CASSLRVSHGTDTQYF.

V and J are TRBV18 and TRBJ2-3; D is perhaps TRBD2 (5 bases). The CDR3 is 14 residues long. Looked up from germline, CDR1 is KGHSH and CDR2 is LQKENI. V gave up 6 bases and J gave up 0 bases, with 10 bases separating them. The CDR3 coding sequence is TGTGCCAGCTCCCGGAGCGGAAGCACAGATACGCAGTATTTT. Amino acids: CASSRSGSTDTQYF.

The chain is built from TRBV20-1 and TRBJ2-5; TRBD2 agrees at 8 bases. The CDR3 has 13 amino acids. Trimming at V came to 5 bases and at J to 5 bases, leaving 7 bases not matched to a gene. CDR1 and CDR2 (germline): DFQATT, SNEGSKA (reference sequence). In nucleotides, the CDR3 is TGCAGTGCTCGTAGCGGGGCCCCGGAGACCCAGTACTTC. Residues: CSARSGAPETQYF.

There are a few counts of this clonotype. The genes are TRBV29-1 and TRBJ2-6; no clear D gene. The CDR3 sequence is 13 residues long. Germline CDR1 is SQVTM and CDR2 is ANQGSEA. Trimming removed 8 bases at V and 1 base at J, with 9 bases between. In DNA, the CDR3 is TGCAGCACCTCGGGTTCTGGGGCCAACGTCCTGACTTTC. This encodes CSTSGSGANVLTF.

This clonotype was observed a few times. CDR3 sequence reads: CASSSRVGGSTDTQYF. The CDR3 DNA follows: TGTGCCAGCAGCTCACGCGTCGGAGGGAGCACAGATACGCAGTATTTT. The chain is built from TRBV3-1 and TRBJ2-3; D perhaps matches TRBD2 (6 bases). V shed 5 bases and J shed 0 bases, with 15 bases lying between them. This CDR3 is built from 16 residues. Germline values: CDR1 LGHDT, CDR2 YNNKEL (reference sequence).